The 23 T cell receptor beta chains below were found in one sample sequenced in a study of CD8+ T cells in alopecia areata. Sequencing used cDNA as its template, made by extracting RNA and reverse transcribing it. Data came from immunoSEQ multiplex PCR; TCRdb stores just in-frame clones and leaves some out. The data contain about 91,000 clones, nearly 45% of them singletons. Sequenced sample: CD4+ T cells sorted from blood. These receptors all come from a human donor with alopecia areata.

This clone came up a few times. This chain uses TRBV29-1 with TRBJ1-2, with D uncertain. The CDR3 runs to 14 residues. CDR1 and CDR2 from the germline V gene are SQVTM and ANQGSEA. Between the trimmed V and J ends, which lost 7 bases and 2 bases, there was a span of 17 bases. CDR3 in amino acids: CSALREEGNYGYTF. The CDR3 region has the DNA TGCAGCGCCCTCCGGGAAGAGGGCAACTATGGCTACACCTTC.

A few counts support this clone. V gene TRBV29-1 combines with J gene TRBJ2-7, with TRBD2 matching 14 bases. After removal of 5 bases from V and 6 bases from J, the junction contained 24 bases not matched to a gene. Germline CDR1 is SQVTM and CDR2 is ANQGSEA. The CDR3 runs 20 residues. Here the CDR3 reads CSVFPLRLPGLAGDQREQYF. The CDR3 nucleotides are TGCAGCGTTTTTCCCTTAAGACTACCGGGACTAGCGGGAGATCAACGCGAGCAGTACTTC.

This clone was counted a few times. V gene TRBV29-1 combines with J gene TRBJ2-5; a weak D match, TRBD2 (5 bases). V lost 2 bases, J lost 1 base, and 11 bases lay in between. Per the germline V gene, CDR1 is SQVTM and CDR2 is ANQGSEA. The CDR3 contains 14 residues. CDR3 sequence (DNA): TGCAGCGTTGAACCACGGACTGCCCAAGAGACCCAGTACTTC. Translation: CSVEPRTAQETQYF.

The chain's CDR3 is CASSVAWRGDTNEQFF. The CDR3 DNA is TGTGCCAGCAGCGTAGCTTGGCGGGGGGATACTAATGAGCAGTTCTTC. V and J are TRBV9 and TRBJ2-1; 8 nucleotides agree with TRBD2. Germline V CDR1 and CDR2: SGDLS, YYNGEE. Losses at the gene ends were 0 bases for V and 7 bases for J; bases not matched to a gene: 9. The CDR3 length is 16 residues.

This chain connects TRBV9 to TRBJ2-2, with D uncertain. This CDR3 comprises 12 residues. Trimming left V 5 bases short and J 0 bases short, with 2 bases between. Germline V gene data show CDR1 as SGDLS and CDR2 as YYNGEE. Written as DNA, the CDR3 is TGTGCCAGCAGACCGAACACCGGGGAGCTGTTTTTT. Its translation: CASRPNTGELFF.

V usage is TRBV29-1 and J usage is TRBJ1-1; D is ambiguous. V gave up 4 bases and J gave up 0 bases, with 9 bases separating them. Germline V gives CDR1 SQVTM, CDR2 ANQGSEA. CDR3 length equals 13 residues. The CDR3 protein is CSVGKRLNTEAFF. The CDR3 DNA sequence: TGCAGCGTTGGAAAGCGTTTGAACACTGAAGCTTTCTTT.

This clone was counted a few times. The V call is TRBV29-1, the J call TRBJ2-1; D is ambiguous. The CDR3 is 13 amino acids. Looked up from germline, CDR1 is SQVTM and CDR2 is ANQGSEA. V shed 5 bases and J shed 7 bases, with 15 bases lying between them. The CDR3 region is CSVWARQVNEQFF. CDR3 DNA: TGCAGCGTTTGGGCCAGGCAAGTTAATGAGCAGTTCTTC.

J is TRBJ2-7 and V is TRBV6-1, with D possibly TRBD2 on 6 matching bases. The CDR3 is 12 residues long. Germline V CDR1 and CDR2: MNHNS, SASEGT. Trimming removed 10 bases at V and 6 bases at J, with 16 bases between. CDR3: CATRPREVEQYF. CDR3 DNA sequence: TGTGCCACCCGACCTAGGGAGGTCGAGCAGTACTTC.

The chain joins TRBV6-6 to TRBJ2-7; D perhaps matches TRBD1 (6 bases). CDR1 and CDR2 (germline): MNHNY, SVGAGI (reference sequence). Trimming pared 6 bases from V and 5 bases from J, leaving 14 bases between. This CDR3 region has 13 residues. The CDR3 DNA sequence: TGTGCCAGCAGCAGATTACGGGACAACGAGCAGTACTTC. It encodes CASSRLRDNEQYF.

This chain connects TRBV20-1 to TRBJ2-1; D unresolved. CDR3 size: 11 residues. Germline V gene data show CDR1 as DFQATT and CDR2 as SNEGSKA (reference sequence). V was clipped by 4 bases and J by 3 bases, with 4 bases between them. CDR3 region: CSAKGYNEQFF. As DNA, the CDR3 is TGCAGTGCTAAGGGCTACAATGAGCAGTTCTTC.

This clone was observed a handful of times. This sequence joins TRBV29-1 and TRBJ2-3, with D unresolved. The CDR3 runs 11 residues. Germline CDR1 SQVTM, CDR2 ANQGSEA. Trimming cost V 1 base and J 3 bases, with 2 bases left between them. The DNA of the CDR3 is TGCAGCGTTGAAGTTACAGATACGCAGTATTTT. Translation gives CSVEVTDTQYF.

Comment on this clone: At the DNA level, this CDR3 is encoded by other sequences in the same sample as well. This chain connects TRBV29-1 to TRBJ2-3; TRBD2 might be the D (6 bases). V gave up 3 bases and J gave up 2 bases, with 9 bases separating them. This CDR3 is built from 13 residues. Germline V lookup: CDR1 SQVTM, CDR2 ANQGSEA. Here the CDR3 reads CSVEGRNTDTQYF. The DNA for the CDR3 is TGCAGCGTTGAGGGGAGGAACACAGATACGCAGTATTTT.

This clone was recorded once. This chain joins TRBV29-1 and TRBJ2-2, with D possibly TRBD1 on 5 matching bases. The germline V gene has CDR1 SQVTM and CDR2 ANQGSEA. The V and J ends lost 4 bases and 5 bases respectively, with 11 bases between them. This CDR3 has 13 amino acids. For the CDR3, the DNA is TGCAGCGTTGTAACAGGATCGACCGGGGAGCTGTTTTTT. It codes for CSVVTGSTGELFF.

V gene TRBV30 combines with J gene TRBJ2-3; 7 nucleotides line up with TRBD1. Germline CDR1 is GTSNPN and CDR2 is SVGIG (reference sequence). The CDR3 has 13 amino acids. Trimming removed 1 base from V and 7 bases from J; junction bases left unmatched: 5. CDR3 nucleotides: TGTGCCTGGAGTGCCCCAGGGGGATATACGCAGTATTTT. This codes for CAWSAPGGYTQYF.

This rearrangement joins TRBV29-1 to TRBJ2-7; TRBD2 aligns across 7 bases. The CDR3 runs to 11 residues. Trimming removed 7 bases from V and 2 bases from J; junction bases left unmatched: 2. CDR1 is SQVTM and CDR2 is ANQGSEA in the germline V gene. This chain's CDR3 is CSAAGAYEQYF. CDR3 DNA: TGCAGCGCGGCGGGAGCCTACGAGCAGTACTTC.

The chain couples TRBV6-5 to TRBJ2-5; TRBD2 agrees at 7 bases. V trimming: 2 bases; J trimming: 5 bases; junction bases outside the gene matches: 8. The CDR3 spans 15 residues. Germline CDR1 MNHEY, CDR2 SVGAGI. CDR3 residues: CASSYGRGQMETQYF. The CDR3 DNA reads as TGTGCCAGCAGTTACGGGAGGGGCCAAATGGAGACCCAGTACTTC.

This clone showed up just a few times. The rearrangement links TRBV7-2 to TRBJ2-3, with D possibly called TRBD1 or TRBD2 (6 bases each). The V end was cut by 1 base, the J end by 7 bases, with 12 bases between. Germline-derived CDR1 and CDR2 are SGHTA and FQGNSA. The CDR3 extends over 14 amino acids. Here the CDR3 reads CASSLGGRGNTQYF. CDR3 bases: TGTGCCAGCAGCTTAGGGGGGCGCGGGAATACGCAGTATTTT.

This chain connects TRBV7-8 to TRBJ2-3; 12 nucleotides align to TRBD2. V dropped 6 bases and J dropped 6; count of bases not matched to a gene: 4. This CDR3 has 14 residues. CDR1 and CDR2 from the germline V gene are SGHVS and FQNEAQ. CDR3 region: CASRATSGSDTQYF. The CDR3 DNA reads TGTGCCAGCAGGGCGACTAGCGGGAGCGATACGCAGTATTTT.

The chain combines TRBV27 with TRBJ2-2; D not certain. The germline CDR1 and CDR2 sequences are MNHEY and SMNVEV (reference sequence). V was cut by 6 bases and J by 1 base, with 12 bases left in between. The CDR3 is 15 amino acids. The CDR3 DNA reads as TGTGCCAGCAGCAGGTCCGGACGGAACACCGGGGAGCTGTTTTTT. Protein: CASSRSGRNTGELFF.

This clone was seen more than once but under ten times. V and J are TRBV30 and TRBJ2-1; 8 bases map to TRBD2. Trimming cost V 5 bases and J 8 bases; bases outside gene matches: 5. This CDR3 spans 12 amino acids. Germline values: CDR1 GTSNPN, CDR2 SVGIG (reference sequence). The CDR3 loop reads CAWGLAGDEQFF. The CDR3 region has the DNA TGTGCCTGGGGACTAGCAGGAGATGAGCAGTTCTTC.

The CDR3 nucleotides read TGCAGCGCCTCTAAGGGCTCTGGGGCCAACGTCCTGACTTTC. As protein: CSASKGSGANVLTF. The V call is TRBV29-1, the J call TRBJ2-6; D unresolved. Germline V CDR1 and CDR2: SQVTM, ANQGSEA. With 7 bases removed from V and 0 bases from J, the gap between germline ends came to 10 bases. This CDR3 contains 14 residues.

This clone came up a few times. The V call is TRBV19, the J call TRBJ1-2; the match to TRBD1 covers 7 bases. Germline assignment: CDR1 LNHDA and CDR2 SQIVND (reference sequence). The CDR3 covers 14 residues. V shed 5 bases and J 2 bases; nucleotides not matched to a gene: 5. The CDR3, as DNA: TGTGCCAGTAGTGCCGACAGGGTAAACTATGGCTACACCTTC. Its translation is CASSADRVNYGYTF.

The rearrangement joins TRBV30 to TRBJ1-1; D gene unclear. CDR3 length: 12 residues. Germline V lookup: CDR1 GTSNPN, CDR2 SVGIG (reference sequence). With 5 bases removed from V and 0 bases from J, the gap between germline ends came to 7 bases. CDR3 coding DNA: TGTGCCTGGGGGGAGGTGAACACTGAAGCTTTCTTT. Its protein is CAWGEVNTEAFF. Looking up the rest from reference TRBV30 and TRBJ1-1 gives the full variable domain: SQTIHQWPATLVQPVGSPLSLECTVEGTSNPNLYWYRQAAGRGLQLLFYSVGIGQISSEVPQNLSASRPQDRQFILSSKKLLLSDSGFYLCAWGEVNTEAFFGQGTRLTVV.